These 16 T cell receptor beta chains share one sample of origin, sequenced in a study of OX40 agonist ivuxolimab in advanced cancers. This table comes from immunoSEQ multiplex PCR, and its TCRdb copy is limited to in-frame clones, with some not included. The sample has 60,000 to 70,000 clones, 75% to 90% seen once. The sequencing used CD4+ or CD8+ T cells sorted from blood, collected in a trial of the OX40 agonist ivuxolimab. The receptors here all came from an adult with an advanced solid tumor such as melanoma, head and neck, liver or kidney cancer.

The chain carries TRBV27 and TRBJ1-1; D uncertain. Trimming stripped 7 bases from V and 6 bases from J, with 21 bases between. The CDR3 has 15 residues. Per the germline V gene, CDR1 is MNHEY and CDR2 is SMNVEV (reference sequence). CDR3 DNA: TGTGCCAGCACAGACGGGAGGAAGACCGCGGCTGAAGCTTTCTTT. Protein sequence: CASTDGRKTAAEAFF.

In DNA form, the CDR3 reads TGTGCCAGCAGTGAGGCAGCCCTCTCCTATAATTCACCCCTCCACTTT. This encodes CASSEAALSYNSPLHF. V and J are TRBV25-1 and TRBJ1-6; no clear D. The V end was cut by 3 bases, the J end by 0 bases, with 9 bases between. CDR1 is MGHDK and CDR2 is SYGVNS in the germline V gene. This CDR3 comprises 16 residues.

The CDR3 DNA reads TGTGCCAGCAGCTTCGAGACAGCTAAGGCCTACGAGCAGTACTTC. Encoded protein: CASSFETAKAYEQYF. V usage is TRBV7-9 and J usage is TRBJ2-7; maybe TRBD1 (5 bases). Trimming took 3 bases from V and 2 from J, leaving 14 bases between them. This CDR3 contains 15 residues. Germline V gene sequence: CDR1 SEHNR, CDR2 FQNEAQ (reference sequence).

Only a few counts were recorded for this clone. The V call is TRBV5-6, the J call TRBJ2-3; 8 nucleotides match TRBD1. The germline V gene has CDR1 SGHDT and CDR2 YYEEEE. With V trimmed by 4 bases and J by 12 bases, 7 bases remained unmatched. The length of the CDR3 is 12 residues. The CDR3 sequence is CASSQPGQDQYF. The CDR3 nucleotides are TGTGCCAGCAGCCAACCGGGACAGGATCAGTATTTT.

The gene calls are TRBV27 and TRBJ1-2, with 7 bases identical to TRBD1. Germline lookup yields CDR1 MNHEY and CDR2 SMNVEV (reference sequence). V lost 3 bases to trimming and J lost 4 bases; unmatched junction nucleotides: 8. This CDR3 region has 15 residues. The CDR3 region is CASSFQGELGYGYTF. In DNA form, the CDR3 reads TGTGCCAGCAGTTTTCAGGGGGAATTGGGCTATGGCTACACCTTC.

This clone was counted a few times. CDR3 protein: CAIKGLAGEQFF. CDR3 nucleotides: TGTGCCATCAAAGGACTAGCGGGAGAGCAGTTCTTC. The chain links TRBV27 to TRBJ2-1, with 12 positions matching TRBD2. Germline V gene sequence: CDR1 MNHEY, CDR2 SMNVEV (reference sequence). The trim removed 10 bases at V and 10 bases at J, leaving 5 bases unmatched. The CDR3 totals 12 residues.

V usage is TRBV10-1 and J usage is TRBJ2-2; 9 bases are shared with TRBD1. There are 14 residues in the CDR3. Germline V gene lookup returns CDR1 WNHNN and CDR2 SYGVQD (reference sequence). V trimming: 3 bases; J trimming: 7 bases; junction bases outside the gene matches: 3. CDR3: CASSEQGAGGELFF. The CDR3 nucleotides read TGCGCCAGCAGTGAACAGGGGGCCGGCGGGGAGCTGTTTTTT.

This rearrangement joins TRBV19 to TRBJ1-1; D perhaps matches TRBD1 (5 bases). Germline CDR1 LNHDA, CDR2 SQIVND (reference sequence). The CDR3 extends over 14 amino acids. The V and J ends lost 6 bases and 3 bases respectively, with 14 bases between them. The CDR3 reads CASRDRGTDTEAFF. The CDR3, as DNA: TGTGCCAGTAGGGATCGGGGGACCGACACTGAAGCTTTCTTT.

The chain combines TRBV2 with TRBJ2-1; D possibly corresponds to TRBD1 (5 bases). CDR3 length: 12 amino acids. Trimming took off 3 bases at V and 8 bases at J, with 8 bases between the two ends. Germline V gene sequence: CDR1 SNHLY, CDR2 FYNNEI. CDR3 protein: CASSDRADEQFF. The DNA of the CDR3 is TGTGCCAGCAGTGACAGGGCCGATGAGCAGTTCTTC.

This clone was observed a single time. The J gene is TRBJ2-7, the V gene TRBV11-2; no firm D call. Trimming stripped 2 bases from V and 2 bases from J, with 13 bases between. The CDR3 has 15 residues. In germline, CDR1 is SGHAT, CDR2 FQNNGV. CDR3 sequence: CASSLPVGRTYEQYF. Written as DNA, the CDR3 is TGTGCCAGCAGCTTACCGGTAGGACGCACCTACGAGCAGTACTTC.

The CDR3 reads CASSIGTGIVGELFF. The CDR3 DNA follows: TGTGCCAGTAGTATCGGGACAGGGATTGTCGGGGAGCTGTTTTTT. V is TRBV19 and J is TRBJ2-2, with 9 bases fitting TRBD1. CDR1 is LNHDA, CDR2 SQIVND, per germline (reference sequence). V shed 3 bases, J shed 7 bases, and the junction held 6 bases outside the gene matches. The CDR3 totals 15 residues.

CDR3 coding DNA: TGTGCCAGCAGTGCGGCAGGGGGCACGTACACCGGGGAGCTGTTTTTT. It specifies CASSAAGGTYTGELFF. The gene calls are TRBV6-1 and TRBJ2-2; 8 nucleotides agree with TRBD1. Trimming at V came to 4 bases and at J to 3 bases, leaving 7 bases not matched to a gene. From germline, CDR1 is MNHNS and CDR2 SASEGT. The CDR3 has 16 amino acids.

This chain connects TRBV27 to TRBJ1-2; 9 nucleotides agree with TRBD1. This CDR3 spans 15 amino acids. Germline V gene lookup returns CDR1 MNHEY and CDR2 SMNVEV (reference sequence). Trimming at V came to 4 bases and at J to 6 bases, leaving 9 bases not matched to a gene. For the CDR3, the DNA is TGTGCCAGCAGTTCGGGACAGGGTTTAATACATGGCTACACCTTC. As protein: CASSSGQGLIHGYTF.

The chain is built from TRBV5-4 and TRBJ2-1; 8 nucleotides agree with TRBD2. CDR3 length equals 14 residues. With 5 bases clipped from V and 6 bases from J, the junction kept 7 bases outside the gene matches. Germline CDR1 reads SGHNT; CDR2 reads YYREEE (reference sequence). The CDR3: CASRWGTSVNEQFF. The CDR3 nucleotides are TGTGCCAGCAGGTGGGGGACTAGTGTCAATGAGCAGTTCTTC. Based on the CDR3 plus reference TRBV5-4 and TRBJ2-1, the full variable domain is ETGVTQSPTHLIKTRGQQVTLRCSSQSGHNTVSWYQQALGQGPQFIFQYYREEENGRGNFPPRFSGLQFPNYSSELNVNALELDDSALYLCASRWGTSVNEQFFGPGTRLTVL.

This chain connects TRBV5-1 to TRBJ2-1; TRBD2 aligns across 12 bases. The CDR3 contains 14 residues. V gave up 9 bases and J gave up 8 bases; unmatched junction bases: 9. Germline V gene data show CDR1 as SGHRS and CDR2 as YFSETQ. The CDR3 sequence: CATSTSGRLDEQFF. CDR3 coding DNA: TGCGCCACCTCCACTAGCGGGAGGTTGGATGAGCAGTTCTTC.

This clone was observed a handful of times. The V call is TRBV5-1, the J call TRBJ2-1, with 7 bases identical to TRBD2. V was pared by 4 bases and J by 0 bases, with 4 bases of the junction left unmatched. The V gene's germline CDR1 is SGHRS and CDR2 YFSETQ. This CDR3 has 15 residues. The CDR3 loop reads CASSPSGGSYNEQFF. Written as DNA, the CDR3 is TGCGCCAGCAGCCCTAGCGGAGGCTCCTACAATGAGCAGTTCTTC. The full variable domain, completed using reference TRBV5-1 and TRBJ2-1, is KAGVTQTPRYLIKTRGQQVTLSCSPISGHRSVSWYQQTPGQGLQFLFEYFSETQRNKGNFPGRFSGRQFSNSRSEMNVSTLELGDSALYLCASSPSGGSYNEQFFGPGTRLTVL.